The next 7 T cell receptor beta chains were all read from a single sample in a study of blood T cell repertoires in COVID-19. Repertoires were generated with immunoSEQ multiplex PCR, while TCRdb's copy carries only in-frame clones and drops some. The sample lists about 190,000 clones, around four fifths occurring once. Material for sequencing was peripheral blood. The receptor source for this set is a human donor in a cohort sampled during active COVID-19.

The chain links TRBV20-1 to TRBJ2-7; D not resolved. CDR3 length equals 10 residues. CDR1 is DFQATT, CDR2 SNEGSKA, per germline (reference sequence). Between the trimmed V and J ends, which lost 5 bases and 12 bases, there was a span of 14 bases. This chain's CDR3 is CSAAIEAAYF. CDR3 DNA: TGCAGTGCTGCCATTGAGGCCGCGTACTTC.

The chain joins TRBV28 to TRBJ1-2, with D unclear. Per germline, CDR1 MDHEN and CDR2 SYDVKM. CDR3 length equals 15 residues. The V end was cut by 6 bases, the J end by 8 bases, with 22 bases between. The CDR3 is CASSESGDPIYGYTF. The CDR3 region has the DNA TGTGCCAGCAGCGAGAGCGGAGACCCTATCTACGGCTACACCTTC.

This clone was observed many times. The genes are TRBV6-1 and TRBJ1-5; a possible D gene is TRBD1 (5 bases). Trimming took off 2 bases at V and 2 bases at J, with 10 bases between the two ends. Germline CDR1 reads MNHNS; CDR2 reads SASEGT. The CDR3 sequence is 15 residues long. For the CDR3, the DNA is TGTGCCAGCAGTGAATCCCCGGGGGGCAATCAGCCCCAGCATTTT. It is translated as CASSESPGGNQPQHF.

The chain has TRBV7-2 and TRBJ1-6; no clear D. V lost 1 base, J lost 7 bases, and 5 bases lay in between. CDR1 SGHTA and CDR2 FQGNSA come from the germline V gene. The CDR3 extends over 13 amino acids. CDR3 residues: CASSLDQNSPLHF. CDR3 in DNA: TGTGCCAGCAGCTTAGATCAGAATTCACCCCTCCACTTT.

This clone was counted only a few times. V gene TRBV10-2 combines with J gene TRBJ2-7; the match to TRBD1 covers 10 bases. Germline CDR1 is WSHSY and CDR2 is SAAADI. J gave up 4 bases and V 8 bases, and 5 bases lay outside the gene matches. The length of the CDR3 is 13 residues. CDR3 region: CASRGQGTYEQYF. The CDR3 DNA sequence: TGCGCCAGCCGGGGACAGGGGACATACGAGCAGTACTTC.

The V gene is TRBV4-2, the J gene TRBJ2-1; the match to TRBD2 covers 10 bases. The trim removed 1 base at V and 7 bases at J, leaving 7 bases unmatched. CDR3 length: 16 residues. CDR1 and CDR2 (germline): LGHNA, YNFKEQ. CDR3: CASSQGVSSGRNEQFF. The CDR3 bases are TGTGCCAGCAGCCAAGGCGTGTCTAGCGGGAGAAATGAGCAGTTCTTC.

V gene TRBV18 combines with J gene TRBJ1-5, with 8 bases fitting TRBD1. With 6 bases clipped from V and 3 bases from J, the junction kept 4 bases outside the gene matches. Germline lookup yields CDR1 KGHSH and CDR2 LQKENI. The CDR3 length is 14 residues. CDR3 protein: CASSKDRVNQPQHF. The CDR3 nucleotides read TGTGCCAGCTCGAAGGACAGGGTCAATCAGCCCCAGCATTTT.